This TCR beta chain was captured by sequencing in a study of shared clonotypes between healthy human individuals. Background on the study: Per donor, CD8 memory used one plate, CD8 naive used two, CD4 memory used three and CD4 naive used three. Study-wide findings and caveats: Richness estimates generally favored naive over memory subsets. Naive CD4 clonotypes were shared across several donors at roughly 5%.

All donors were Caucasian adults living in Nashville, Tennessee. Measured with immunoSEQ multiplex PCR; TCRdb has only the in-frame clones, and not every one. The table includes roughly 2.5 million clones, over 85% detected once. Comments on this clone: Its specificity is unknown.

J lost 1 base, V lost 2 bases, and 15 bases had no gene match. CDR1 and CDR2 from the germline V gene are MDHEN and SYDVKM. This CDR3 is 22 amino acids long. Sequencing was carried out using naive CD4+ T cells sorted from blood. Specified subset: CD45RA+ positively selected. The V and J genes are TRBV28 and TRBJ2-3; 16 positions match TRBD2. The sequence was obtained from a man between 18 and 29 years old in good health. CDR3 sequence: CASSLGSQGLAGGLRGTDTQYF. The CDR3 nucleotides are TGTGCCAGCAGTTTAGGGAGCCAGGGACTAGCGGGAGGGCTCCGAGGCACAGATACGCAGTATTTT. Together with reference TRBV28 and TRBJ2-3, the CDR3 gives the full variable domain: DVKVTQSSRYLVKRTGEKVFLECVQDMDHENMFWYRQDPGLGLRLIYFSYDVKMKEKGDIPEGYSVSREKKERFSLILESASTNQTSMYLCASSLGSQGLAGGLRGTDTQYFGPGTRLTVL.